This T cell receptor beta chain was identified during a study of OX40 agonist ivuxolimab in advanced cancers. Regarding the complete study: Ivuxolimab was a fully human IgG2 agonistic monoclonal antibody targeting the costimulatory receptor OX40 (CD134). A male proportion of roughly 85% and a mean age of about 60 years, ranging from about 20 to 85, were recorded for the dose-escalation cohort. Peripheral TCRbeta sequencing aimed to test whether ivuxolimab altered TCR sequence diversity and caused clonal T-cell expansion. The paper reports the monotherapy dose-escalation portion (N of about 51 patients) of the phase I ivuxolimab trial. Intravenous ivuxolimab was administered to patients every 2 weeks at six dose levels: 0.01, 0.1, 0.3, 1.5, 3 and 10 mg/kg. Among the roughly 50 dose-escalation patients, some 19 had hepatocellular carcinoma, some 15 melanoma, 9 renal cell carcinoma and 9 head and neck cancer. Prior anti-PD-1, anti-PD-L1 or anti-CTLA-4 therapy was permitted, and checkpoint inhibitors had been received by 40% to 50% of dose-escalation patients. Partial responses occurred in three dose-escalation patients: two with cutaneous melanoma and one with hepatocellular carcinoma.

The germline V end is reduced by 0 bases and the J end by 0 bases; junction bases left unmatched: 7. According to the germline V gene, CDR1 reads SGHTA and CDR2 reads FQGNSA. The CDR3 goes from the cysteine to the phenylalanine over 20 residues. CDR3 DNA only is kept here, 60 bases in frame from base 1. Genomic DNA was isolated from the sorted cells so that the TCRbeta CDR3 region could be sequenced. TCRbeta CDR3 regions were sequenced using the immunoSEQ Assay. TCRdb obtained this table from immuneACCESS and retained in-frame rearrangements with V and J assigned. These tables miss some clones; where compared with another copy, unresolved V genes account for less than half of the shortfall, and the remainder is unexplained. The sample includes approximately 60,000 clones, with about 91% observed a single time. The top ten clones comprise roughly 12% of the sample. Study-wide conclusions, independent of this receptor: Which antigens the clonally expanded peripheral T cells were specific for was not determined. At doses of 0.1 to 3.0 mg/kg, clonal expansion of both CD4+ and CD8+ T cells in blood was seen between baseline and week 6. In the 0.1-3.0 mg/kg groups, partial responders had among the lowest normalized peripheral clonal expansion, particularly in CD8+ T cells. After ivuxolimab, expanded clones were on average more numerous among CD8+ T cells than among CD4+ T cells. Low levels of normalized T-cell clonal expansion were also seen in some patients who did not respond.

Regarding this clone: Its antigen specificity is not known. No much larger clonotype is one base removed from it; base qualities were not supplied.

Patients with a history of autoimmune disease or receiving systemic immunosuppression were excluded from the trial. Peripheral blood for TCR sequencing was drawn from every dose cohort at baseline, at cycle 4 day 1 and at cycle 7 day 1. The samples were taken from a phase I, first-in-human, multicenter, open-label dose-escalation trial of ivuxolimab. Adults with locally advanced or metastatic head and neck squamous cell, hepatocellular, melanoma or renal cell carcinoma were enrolled in the trial. Before TCR sequencing, CD4+ T cells and CD8+ T cells from peripheral blood were sorted into separate populations.

The chain uses TRBV7-2 and TRBJ2-1; 14 bases in the junction line up with TRBD2. The receptor was isolated from an adult with an advanced solid tumor such as melanoma, head and neck, liver or kidney cancer. The sequenced sample was CD4+ or CD8+ T cells sorted from blood, obtained in a trial of the OX40 agonist ivuxolimab. Read as DNA, the sequence is TGTGCCAGCAGCTTAGCCCCCGGGACTAGCGGGAGAAGCTCCTACAATGAGCAGTTCTTC. Translated, this gives CASSLAPGTSGRSSYNEQFF. This CDR3, with the reference TRBV7-2 and TRBJ2-1 proteins standing in past its ends, gives the full variable domain GAGVSQSPSNKVTEKGKDVELRCDPISGHTALYWYRQSLGQGLEFLIYFQGNSAPDKSGLPSDRFSAERTGGSVSTLTIQRTQQEDSAVYLCASSLAPGTSGRSSYNEQFFGPGTRLTVL.